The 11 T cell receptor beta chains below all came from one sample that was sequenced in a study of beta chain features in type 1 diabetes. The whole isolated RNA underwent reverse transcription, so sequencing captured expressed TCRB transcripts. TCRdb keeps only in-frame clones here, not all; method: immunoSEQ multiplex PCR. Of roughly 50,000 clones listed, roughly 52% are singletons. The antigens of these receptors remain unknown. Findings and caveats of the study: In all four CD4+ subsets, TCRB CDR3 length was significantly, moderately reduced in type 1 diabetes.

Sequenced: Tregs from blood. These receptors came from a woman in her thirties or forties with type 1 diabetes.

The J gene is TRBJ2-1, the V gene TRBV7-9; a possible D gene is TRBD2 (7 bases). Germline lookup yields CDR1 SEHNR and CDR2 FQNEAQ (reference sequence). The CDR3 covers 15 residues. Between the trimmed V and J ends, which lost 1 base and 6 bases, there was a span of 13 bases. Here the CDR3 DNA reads TGTGCCAGCAGCTTAGAGAGGGGGGGAGGCAATGAGCAGTTCTTC. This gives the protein CASSLERGGGNEQFF.

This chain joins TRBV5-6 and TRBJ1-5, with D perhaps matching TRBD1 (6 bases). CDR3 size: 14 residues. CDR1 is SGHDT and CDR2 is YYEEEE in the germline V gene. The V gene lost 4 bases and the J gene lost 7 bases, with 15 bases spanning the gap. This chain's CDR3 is CASSLQGGGQPQHF. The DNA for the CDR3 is TGTGCCAGCAGCCTACAGGGAGGGGGACAGCCCCAGCATTTT.

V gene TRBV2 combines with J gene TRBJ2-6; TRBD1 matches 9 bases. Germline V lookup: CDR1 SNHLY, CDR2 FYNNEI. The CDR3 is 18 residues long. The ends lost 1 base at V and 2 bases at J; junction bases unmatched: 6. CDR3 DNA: TGTGCCAGCAGTGAAGTGCGGACAGGGGCGGCTGGGGCCAACGTCCTGACTTTC. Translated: CASSEVRTGAAGANVLTF.

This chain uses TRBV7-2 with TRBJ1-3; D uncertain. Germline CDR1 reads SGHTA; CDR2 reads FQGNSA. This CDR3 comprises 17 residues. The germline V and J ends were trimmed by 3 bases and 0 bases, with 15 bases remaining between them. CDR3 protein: CASSLGVQPSSGNTIYF. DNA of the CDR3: TGTGCCAGCAGCTTGGGCGTACAGCCGAGCTCTGGAAACACCATATATTTT.

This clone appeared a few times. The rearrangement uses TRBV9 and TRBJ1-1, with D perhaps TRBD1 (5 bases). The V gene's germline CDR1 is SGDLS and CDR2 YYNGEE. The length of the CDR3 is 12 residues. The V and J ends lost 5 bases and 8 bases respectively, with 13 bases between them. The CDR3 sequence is CASSRGRGEAFF. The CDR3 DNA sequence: TGTGCCAGCAGTAGAGGGAGGGGAGAAGCTTTCTTT. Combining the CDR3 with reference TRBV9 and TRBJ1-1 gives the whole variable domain DSGVTQTPKHLITATGQRVTLRCSPRSGDLSVYWYQQSLDQGLQFLIQYYNGEERAKGNILERFSAQQFPDLHSELNLSSLELGDSALYFCASSRGRGEAFFGQGTRLTVV.

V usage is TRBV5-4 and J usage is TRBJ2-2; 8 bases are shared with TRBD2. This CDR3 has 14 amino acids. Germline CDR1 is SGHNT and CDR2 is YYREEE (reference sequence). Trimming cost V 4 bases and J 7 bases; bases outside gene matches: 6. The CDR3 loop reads CASSQSGRDGELFF. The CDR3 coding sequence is TGTGCCAGCAGCCAAAGCGGGAGAGACGGGGAGCTGTTTTTT.

CDR3: CAGQGGSGAKNIQYF. DNA of the CDR3: TGTGCCGGACAGGGCGGGAGTGGGGCCAAAAACATTCAGTACTTC. V gene TRBV28 combines with J gene TRBJ2-4, with D perhaps TRBD1 (8 bases). Germline CDR1 reads MDHEN; CDR2 reads SYDVKM. Deletions cut 11 bases from V and 1 base from J, with 18 bases between. This CDR3 region has 15 residues.

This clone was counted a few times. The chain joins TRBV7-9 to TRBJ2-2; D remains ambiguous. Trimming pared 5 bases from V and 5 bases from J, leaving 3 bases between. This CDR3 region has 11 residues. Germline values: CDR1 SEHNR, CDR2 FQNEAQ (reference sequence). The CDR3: CASSRTGELFF. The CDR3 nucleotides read TGTGCCAGCAGCCGGACCGGGGAGCTGTTTTTT.

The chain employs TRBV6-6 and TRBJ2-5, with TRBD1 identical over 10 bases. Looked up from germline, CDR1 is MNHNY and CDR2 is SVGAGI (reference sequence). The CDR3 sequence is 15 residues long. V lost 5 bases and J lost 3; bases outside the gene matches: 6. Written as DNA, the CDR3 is TGTGCCAGCAGTACCGTGGGACAGGGGAAAGAGACCCAGTACTTC. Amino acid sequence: CASSTVGQGKETQYF.

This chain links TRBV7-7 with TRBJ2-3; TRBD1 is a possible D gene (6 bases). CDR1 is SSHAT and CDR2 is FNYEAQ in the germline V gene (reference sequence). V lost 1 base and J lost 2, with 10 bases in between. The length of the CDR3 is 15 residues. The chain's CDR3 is CASSLGTDHTDTQYF. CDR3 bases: TGTGCCAGCAGCTTAGGGACAGACCACACAGATACGCAGTATTTT.

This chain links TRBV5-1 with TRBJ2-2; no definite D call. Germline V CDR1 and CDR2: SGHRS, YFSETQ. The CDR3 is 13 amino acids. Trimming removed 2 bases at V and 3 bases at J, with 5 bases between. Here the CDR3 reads CASSLSDTGELFF. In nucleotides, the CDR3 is TGCGCCAGCAGCTTATCAGACACCGGGGAGCTGTTTTTT.